A selection of T cell receptor beta chains follows, all from one sample in a study of shared clonotypes between healthy human individuals. The assay was immunoSEQ multiplex PCR, and TCRdb's table has in-frame clones only and misses some. The sample has a few million clones; approximately 93% are singletons. Sequenced: naive CD4+ T cells from PBMCs. The receptors were sampled from a man aged 18 to 35 in good health. Some clones in this sample may be carry-over from other donors' samples. The CDR3 runs from the conserved cysteine through the conserved F or W.

V gene: TRBV7-6
CDR3 length: 13
J gene: TRBJ2-1
CDR3 protein: CASSSYRTWGQFF

V gene: TRBV7-2
CDR3 length: 16
J gene: TRBJ2-7
CDR3 protein: CASSRTGQGAPYEQYF

V gene: TRBV7-3
CDR3 length: 15
J gene: TRBJ1-6
CDR3 protein: CASSLSDSPNSPLHF

V gene: TRBV6-1
CDR3 length: 16
J gene: TRBJ2-1
CDR3 protein: CASSGVAGSSYNEQFF

V gene: TRBV9
CDR3 length: 16
J gene: TRBJ2-1
CDR3 protein: CASSVGTSGGDNEQFF

V gene: TRBV20-1
CDR3 length: 10
J gene: TRBJ1-4
CDR3 protein: CSAKWEKLFF

V gene: TRBV28
CDR3 length: 15
J gene: TRBJ2-1
CDR3 protein: CASITGADLGNEQFF

V gene: TRBV13
CDR3 length: 12
J gene: TRBJ1-2
CDR3 protein: CASSLVGRDYTF

V gene: TRBV6-5
CDR3 length: 15
J gene: TRBJ1-5
CDR3 protein: CASSRTGVYNQPQHF

V gene: TRBV15
CDR3 length: 11
J gene: TRBJ2-3
CDR3 protein: CATSRVDTQYF

V gene: TRBV6-5
CDR3 length: 15
J gene: TRBJ1-3
CDR3 protein: CATRSPGKSGNTIYF

V gene: TRBV10-3
CDR3 length: 13
J gene: TRBJ2-5
CDR3 protein: CAISDSGRETQYF

V gene: TRBV5-5
CDR3 length: 15
J gene: TRBJ2-1
CDR3 protein: CASSLPGQGIREQFF

V gene: TRBV4-3
CDR3 length: 18
J gene: TRBJ1-2
CDR3 protein: CASSQGAGGRTTNYGYTF

V gene: TRBV15
CDR3 length: 16
J gene: TRBJ1-2
CDR3 protein: CATSPRPQMRGYGYTF

V gene: TRBV11-2
CDR3 length: 15
J gene: TRBJ2-1
CDR3 protein: CASSLRGGISAEQFF